This paragraph reports one T cell receptor (beta chain). As yet, its antigen is unknown. The V end was cut by 0 bases, the J end by 2 bases, with 9 bases between. The germline gives CDR1 SEHNR, CDR2 FQNEAQ (reference sequence). The CDR3 spans 15 residues. This sample is drawn from a study of shared clonotypes between healthy human individuals. Regarding the study as a whole: Across subsets, estimated richness was generally greater for naive than for memory populations.

Naive CD8 isolation took CD45RO-negative cells positively selected for CCR7 and excluded terminally differentiated effector memory CD45RA+ cells. Investigators spread the genomic DNA of each subset evenly over several immunoSEQ plates. When replicate PCRs were run on sorted subsets, they used about 220 ng DNA, 28,000 or so T cell genomes. Repertoires were generated with immunoSEQ multiplex PCR, while TCRdb's copy carries only in-frame clones and drops some. The sample shows around 2.1 million clones, about 93% of them seen only once. Sequencing used naive CD8+ T cells from PBMCs. The chain recombines TRBV7-9 with TRBJ2-3, with D perhaps TRBD2 (6 bases). The clonotype was recovered from a man aged 18 to 30 in good health. Some clones in this sample may be carry-over from other donors' samples. In DNA, the CDR3 is TGTGCCAGCAGCTTAGCGGGAGGCCCCACAGATACGCAGTATTTT. Its translation is CASSLAGGPTDTQYF.